This T cell receptor beta chain is from a study of control samples from healthy donors and cancer patients. The protocol was immunoSEQ multiplex PCR, while the TCRdb copy is restricted to in-frame clones and leaves out a portion. This repertoire shows some 150,000 clones, 96% found once; its top ten account for under 1.2%. V was clipped by 5 bases and J by 2 bases, with 7 bases between them. The length of the CDR3 is 12 residues. Sequencing used blood. This sequence originates from a woman younger than 45 in good health. This chain uses TRBV12-3 or TRBV12-4 with TRBJ2-7; D gene uncertain. The CDR3 loop reads CASSPRTYEQYF. The CDR3 nucleotides are TGTGCCAGCAGTCCCCGGACCTACGAGCAGTACTTC.